This T cell receptor beta chain comes out of a study of immune heterogeneity within non-small cell lung tumors. Overall study: Of all tumors, 4 turned out to be squamous cell carcinomas, more than 8 were non-squamous carcinomas and 1 was not otherwise specified.

The authors amplified TCR beta CDR3 by multiplex PCR with 32 V and 13 J primers. TCRdb itself ran the multiplex PCR reads through MiXCR, one entry per CDR3 protein. The sample shows 3,500 to 5,500 distinct CDR3 sequences, less than 25% of them seen only once. The template for each sample was roughly 610 ng of genomic DNA, which had been extracted from bulk tumor tissue. Primary tumors were biopsied several times each, far apart, intraoperatively. Before undergoing curative surgery, patients had newly diagnosed non-small cell lung cancer that was untreated. Study-wide points: Between individual patients, the high-frequency T-cell receptor beta clonotypes largely differed. Within each patient, tumor sites shared identical dominant CDR3 beta clonotypes and also held site-unique high-frequency clones.

By sample share, this clonotype is medium-sized. Its antigen is undetermined. Sequenced material: lung tumor tissue. The TCR comes from a man aged 50-59 years with non-small cell lung cancer.

The CDR3, as DNA: TGCAGTGCGAGGCGGGGCCAAGAGACCCAGTACTTC. It translates to CSARRGQETQYF. The chain is built from TRBV20-1 and TRBJ2-5, with D possibly being TRBD2 (6 bases). CDR1 and CDR2 from the germline V gene are DFQATT and SNEGSKA (reference sequence). V lost 6 bases and J 1 base, leaving 9 bases between the germline ends. This CDR3 has 12 residues.